These T cell receptor beta chains were read from a single sample in a study of blood T cell repertoires in COVID-19. Here immunoSEQ multiplex PCR was the method, and the copy in TCRdb shows in-frame clones only, minus some. Of some 190,000 clones in the sample, approximately 86% were seen once. Input material: peripheral blood. Source of these receptors: a woman of 80 years or more with active or convalescent COVID-19. The conserved cysteine and the conserved F or W are not part of the CDR3 here.

V	J	length	CDR3
TRBV5-1	TRBJ1-1	11	ASRDGGNTEAF
TRBV11-2	TRBJ2-5	12	ASSLSWAGETQY
TRBV5-8	TRBJ1-3	18	ASSLILGQGGPFSGNTIY
TRBV2	TRBJ1-6	13	ASTDQGQGYSPLH
TRBV20-1	TRBJ2-6	12	SASHRGGANVLT
TRBV18	TRBJ2-5	13	ASSPQTGDGETQY
TRBV7-9	TRBJ1-1	13	ASSSTTGGNTEAF
TRBV24-1	TRBJ2-2	14	ATSDPGLAGAGELF
TRBV19	TRBJ2-4	13	ASSLAGPAKNIQY
TRBV3-1/TRBV3-2	TRBJ2-3	11	ASSPSGDSLPY
TRBV7-3	TRBJ2-2	13	ASSLTSGSTVELF
TRBV5-1	TRBJ2-5	15	ASSSGRRGGIGETQY
TRBV3-1/TRBV3-2	TRBJ2-1	13	ASSWGLAGVNEQF
TRBV7-2	TRBJ1-4	15	ASSVGNLGTGPQKLF
TRBV9	TRBJ1-2	15	ASSVGSLDSARLGYT
TRBV5-8	TRBJ1-1	13	ASNRGSRMNTEAF
TRBV5-1	TRBJ1-3	14	ASSMAGGKYGNTIY
TRBV28	TRBJ2-7	13	ASSPITSGSAEQY
TRBV5-1	TRBJ2-7	12	ASGGQGQIHEQY
TRBV9	TRBJ2-2	13	ASSVVGGANGELF
TRBV28	TRBJ1-2	10	ASSLTGYGYT
TRBV10-3	TRBJ2-2	11	ATGQGSPRELF
TRBV6-5	TRBJ1-2	13	ASSYSSGGNYGYT
TRBV7-3	TRBJ2-3	14	ASSLLLAGGANTQY
TRBV11-1	TRBJ2-5	13	ASSSYGQLRETQY
TRBV18	TRBJ2-5	11	ASSPGLRETQY
TRBV18	TRBJ1-1	15	ASSPLTPMGANTEAF
TRBV5-4	TRBJ2-7	13	ASSLTSGAVYEQY
TRBV2	TRBJ1-3	14	ASRDRGAVGGNTIY
TRBV5-1	TRBJ2-7	10	ASSPQGAKQY
TRBV21-1	TRBJ1-1	17	ASSNSEEQDTFMNTEAF
TRBV5-4	TRBJ2-7	15	ASSPTPSGSRHYEQY
TRBV18	TRBJ2-7	13	ASSEGMFRIYEQY
TRBV11-2	TRBJ2-1	12	ASSISATYNEQF
TRBV7-9	TRBJ2-5	9	ASRGAETQY
TRBV28	TRBJ2-1	15	ASSPPPAGGPRNEQF
TRBV6-1	TRBJ2-3	12	ASSEGYRADTQY
TRBV4-1	TRBJ2-1	16	ASSRVASGRGLGNEQF
TRBV12-5	TRBJ1-1	12	ASGLSEGVTEAF
TRBV5-6	TRBJ1-2	12	ASSLTGVGDGYT
TRBV28	TRBJ2-5	12	ASSSVRGGETQY
TRBV30	TRBJ2-1	14	ACGPWTPNSYNEQF
TRBV7-8	TRBJ1-6	14	ASSERRQEYNSPLH
TRBV4-1	TRBJ1-3	17	ASSQYPLSRAGSGNTIY
TRBV6-5	TRBJ2-2	14	ASSYSPGKNTGELF
TRBV10-3	TRBJ2-5	13	AISEQTGGGETQY
TRBV3-1/TRBV3-2	TRBJ2-7	13	ASSQASGPSFKQY
TRBV9	TRBJ2-3	13	ASSAPPGTSGPQY
TRBV5-1	TRBJ1-4	14	ASSEQPWSTNEKLF
TRBV10-3	TRBJ1-4	12	AISPGATNEKLF
TRBV18	TRBJ1-1	12	ASSPEGWDTEAF
TRBV15	TRBJ2-7	12	ATSRGDRGYEQY
TRBV7-2	TRBJ2-1	13	ASSPRRLPLLEQF
TRBV18	TRBJ2-5	11	ASSVRGQETQY
TRBV11-3	TRBJ1-1	9	ASSFGGEAF